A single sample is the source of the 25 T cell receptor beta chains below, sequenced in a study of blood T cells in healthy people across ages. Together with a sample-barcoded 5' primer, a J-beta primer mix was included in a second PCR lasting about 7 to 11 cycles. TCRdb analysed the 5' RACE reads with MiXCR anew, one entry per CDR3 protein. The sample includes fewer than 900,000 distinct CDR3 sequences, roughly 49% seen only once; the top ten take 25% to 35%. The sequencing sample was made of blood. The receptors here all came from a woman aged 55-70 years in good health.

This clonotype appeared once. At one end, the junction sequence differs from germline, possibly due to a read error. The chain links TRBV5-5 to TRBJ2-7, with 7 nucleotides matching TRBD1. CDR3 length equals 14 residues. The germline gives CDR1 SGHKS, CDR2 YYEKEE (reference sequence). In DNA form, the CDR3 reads TGTGCCAGCAGCTTGGACAGGGGCTTGTACGAGCTGTACTTC. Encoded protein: CASSLDRGLYELYF.

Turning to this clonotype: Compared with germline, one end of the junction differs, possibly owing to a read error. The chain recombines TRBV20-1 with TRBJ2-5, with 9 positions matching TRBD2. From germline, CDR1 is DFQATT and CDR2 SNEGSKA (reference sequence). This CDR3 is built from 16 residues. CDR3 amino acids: CSSSPPSGRYQETQYF. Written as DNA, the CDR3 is TGCAGTTCTAGCCCCCCAAGCGGGAGGTACCAAGAGACCCAGTACTTC.

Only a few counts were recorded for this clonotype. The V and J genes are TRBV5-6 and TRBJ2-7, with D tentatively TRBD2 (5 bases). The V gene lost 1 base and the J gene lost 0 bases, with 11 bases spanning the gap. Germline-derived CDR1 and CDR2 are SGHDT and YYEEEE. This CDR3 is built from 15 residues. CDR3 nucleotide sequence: TGTGCCAGCAGCTTGCTAAGCGGCAGCTCCTACGAGCAGTACTTC. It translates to CASSLLSGSSYEQYF.

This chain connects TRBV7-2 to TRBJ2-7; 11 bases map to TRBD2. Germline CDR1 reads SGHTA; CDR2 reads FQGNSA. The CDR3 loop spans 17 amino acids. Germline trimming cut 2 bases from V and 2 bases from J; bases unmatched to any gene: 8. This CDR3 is CASSLTQLAGDTYEQYF. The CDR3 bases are TGTGCCAGCAGCTTAACCCAACTAGCGGGAGACACCTACGAGCAGTACTTC. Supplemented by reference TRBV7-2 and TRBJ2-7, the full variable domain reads GAGVSQSPSNKVTEKGKDVELRCDPISGHTALYWYRQSLGQGLEFLIYFQGNSAPDKSGLPSDRFSAERTGGSVSTLTIQRTQQEDSAVYLCASSLTQLAGDTYEQYFGPGTRLTVT.

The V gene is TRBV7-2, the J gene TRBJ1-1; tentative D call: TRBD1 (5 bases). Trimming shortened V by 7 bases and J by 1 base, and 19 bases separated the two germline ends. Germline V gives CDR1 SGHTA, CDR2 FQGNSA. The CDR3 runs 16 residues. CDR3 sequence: CASTTGPDATNTEAFF. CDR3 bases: TGTGCCAGCACTACGGGGCCCGACGCCACGAACACTGAAGCTTTCTTT.

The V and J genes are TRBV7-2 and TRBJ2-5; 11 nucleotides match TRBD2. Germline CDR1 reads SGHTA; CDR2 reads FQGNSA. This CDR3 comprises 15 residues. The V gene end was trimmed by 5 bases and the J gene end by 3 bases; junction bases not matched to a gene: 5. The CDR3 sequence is CASSPGTSGEETQYF. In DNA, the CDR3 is TGTGCCAGCAGCCCGGGGACTAGCGGTGAAGAGACCCAGTACTTC.

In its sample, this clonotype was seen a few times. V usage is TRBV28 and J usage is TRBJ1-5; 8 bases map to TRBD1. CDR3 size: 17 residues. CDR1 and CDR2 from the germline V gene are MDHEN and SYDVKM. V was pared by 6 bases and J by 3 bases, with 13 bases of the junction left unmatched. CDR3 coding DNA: TGTGCCAGCAGCTACACTTGGGACAGGACATACAATCAGCCCCAGCATTTT. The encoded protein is CASSYTWDRTYNQPQHF.

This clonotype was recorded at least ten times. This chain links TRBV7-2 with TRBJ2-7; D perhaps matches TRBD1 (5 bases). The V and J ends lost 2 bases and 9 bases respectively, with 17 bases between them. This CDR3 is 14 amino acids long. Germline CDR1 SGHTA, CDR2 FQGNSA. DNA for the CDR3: TGTGCCAGCAGCTTAATGCCAGGGTCCGGCGGGCAGTACTTC. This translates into CASSLMPGSGGQYF.

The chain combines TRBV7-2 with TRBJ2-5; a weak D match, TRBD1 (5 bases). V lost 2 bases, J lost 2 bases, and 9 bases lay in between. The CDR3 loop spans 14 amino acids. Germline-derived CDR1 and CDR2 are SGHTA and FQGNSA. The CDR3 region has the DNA TGTGCCAGCAGCTTATGGGGCAATCAAGAGACCCAGTACTTC. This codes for CASSLWGNQETQYF.

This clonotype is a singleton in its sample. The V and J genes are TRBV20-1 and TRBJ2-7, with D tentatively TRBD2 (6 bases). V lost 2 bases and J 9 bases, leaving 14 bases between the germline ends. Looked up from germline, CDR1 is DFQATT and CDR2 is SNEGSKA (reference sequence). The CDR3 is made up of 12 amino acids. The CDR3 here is CSARRTNFGQYF. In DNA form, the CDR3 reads TGCAGTGCTAGACGGACTAACTTCGGGCAGTACTTC.

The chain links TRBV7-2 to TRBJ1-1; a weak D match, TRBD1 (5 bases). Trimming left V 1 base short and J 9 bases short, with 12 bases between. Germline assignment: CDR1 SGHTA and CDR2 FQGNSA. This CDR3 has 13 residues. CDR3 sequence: CASSLGRGRKAFF. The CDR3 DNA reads TGTGCCAGCAGCTTAGGAAGGGGTAGGAAAGCTTTCTTT. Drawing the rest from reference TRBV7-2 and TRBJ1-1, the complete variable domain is GAGVSQSPSNKVTEKGKDVELRCDPISGHTALYWYRQSLGQGLEFLIYFQGNSAPDKSGLPSDRFSAERTGGSVSTLTIQRTQQEDSAVYLCASSLGRGRKAFFGQGTRLTVV.

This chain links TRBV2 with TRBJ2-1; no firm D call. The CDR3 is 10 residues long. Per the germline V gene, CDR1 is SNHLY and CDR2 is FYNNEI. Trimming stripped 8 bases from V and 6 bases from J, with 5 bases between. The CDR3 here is CASGSNEQFF. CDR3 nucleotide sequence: TGTGCCAGCGGTAGCAATGAGCAGTTCTTC.

CDR3 sequence: CASSKGLADLRGEQYF. Here the CDR3 DNA reads TGTGCCAGCAGCAAGGGACTAGCGGATTTACGGGGTGAGCAGTACTTC. This chain connects TRBV7-2 to TRBJ2-7, with 11 nucleotides matching TRBD2. With V trimmed by 5 bases and J by 7 bases, 13 bases remained unmatched. Germline V lookup: CDR1 SGHTA, CDR2 FQGNSA. The CDR3 contains 16 residues.

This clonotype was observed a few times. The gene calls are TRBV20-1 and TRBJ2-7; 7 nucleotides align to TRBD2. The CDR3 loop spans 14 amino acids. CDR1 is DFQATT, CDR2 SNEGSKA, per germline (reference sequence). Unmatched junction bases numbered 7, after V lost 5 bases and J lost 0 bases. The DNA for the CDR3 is TGCAGTGCTGGGAGGGTATGGAGCTCCTACGAGCAGTACTTC. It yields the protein CSAGRVWSSYEQYF.

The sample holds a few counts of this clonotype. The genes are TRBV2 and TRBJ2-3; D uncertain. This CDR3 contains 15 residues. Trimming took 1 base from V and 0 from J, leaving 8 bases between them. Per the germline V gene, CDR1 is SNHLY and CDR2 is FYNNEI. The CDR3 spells CASSEDGTSTDTQYF. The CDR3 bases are TGTGCCAGCAGTGAAGACGGCACTAGCACAGATACGCAGTATTTT.

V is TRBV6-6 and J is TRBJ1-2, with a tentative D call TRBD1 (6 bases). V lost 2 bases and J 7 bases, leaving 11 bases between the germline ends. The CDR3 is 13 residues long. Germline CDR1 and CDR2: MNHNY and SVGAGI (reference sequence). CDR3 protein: CASSYGGQGGYTF. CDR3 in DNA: TGTGCCAGCAGTTACGGGGGCCAAGGTGGCTACACCTTC.

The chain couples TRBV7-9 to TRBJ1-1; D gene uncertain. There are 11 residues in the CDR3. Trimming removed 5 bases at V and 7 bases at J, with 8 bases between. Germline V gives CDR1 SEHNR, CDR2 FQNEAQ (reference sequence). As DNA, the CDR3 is TGTGCCAGCAGCAAAACAGTTGAAGCTTTCTTT. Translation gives CASSKTVEAFF.

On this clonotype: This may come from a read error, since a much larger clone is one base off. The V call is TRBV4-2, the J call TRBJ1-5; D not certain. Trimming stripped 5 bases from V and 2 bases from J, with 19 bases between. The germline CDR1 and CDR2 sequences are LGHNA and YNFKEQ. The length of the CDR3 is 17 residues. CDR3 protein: CASSKSLAPMGNQPQHF. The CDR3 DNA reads TGTGCCAGCAGCAAATCATTGGCCCCCATGGGCAATCAGCCCCAGCATTTT.

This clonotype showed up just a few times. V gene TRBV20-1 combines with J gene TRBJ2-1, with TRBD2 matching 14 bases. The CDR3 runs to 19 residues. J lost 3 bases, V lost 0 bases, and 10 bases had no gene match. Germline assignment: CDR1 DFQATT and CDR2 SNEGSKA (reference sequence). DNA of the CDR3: TGCAGTGCTAGAGATCTGTTTGGTGGGACTAGCGGGGGCTACAATGAGCAGTTCTTC. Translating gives CSARDLFGGTSGGYNEQFF.

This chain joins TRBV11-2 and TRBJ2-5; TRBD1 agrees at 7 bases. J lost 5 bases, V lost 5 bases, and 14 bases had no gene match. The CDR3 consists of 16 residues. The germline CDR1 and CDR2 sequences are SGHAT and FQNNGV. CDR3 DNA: TGTGCCAGCAGCCAAACAACAGGGGACCCGCGGGAGACCCAGTACTTC. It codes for CASSQTTGDPRETQYF. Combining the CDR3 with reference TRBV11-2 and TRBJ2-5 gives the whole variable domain EAGVAQSPRYKIIEKRQSVAFWCNPISGHATLYWYQQILGQGPKLLIQFQNNGVVDDSQLPKDRFSAERLKGVDSTLKIQPAKLEDSAVYLCASSQTTGDPRETQYFGPGTRLLVL.

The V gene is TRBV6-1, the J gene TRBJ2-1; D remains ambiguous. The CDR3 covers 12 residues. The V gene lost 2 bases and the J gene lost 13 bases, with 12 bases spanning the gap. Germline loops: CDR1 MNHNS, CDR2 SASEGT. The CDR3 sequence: CASSETQETQFF. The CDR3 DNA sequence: TGTGCCAGCAGTGAAACCCAAGAGACCCAGTTCTTC.

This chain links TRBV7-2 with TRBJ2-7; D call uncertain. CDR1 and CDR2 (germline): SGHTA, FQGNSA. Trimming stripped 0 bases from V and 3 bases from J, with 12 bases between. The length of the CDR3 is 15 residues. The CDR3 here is CASSLAPPPHYEQYF. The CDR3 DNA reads TGTGCCAGCAGCTTAGCACCCCCTCCTCACTACGAGCAGTACTTC.

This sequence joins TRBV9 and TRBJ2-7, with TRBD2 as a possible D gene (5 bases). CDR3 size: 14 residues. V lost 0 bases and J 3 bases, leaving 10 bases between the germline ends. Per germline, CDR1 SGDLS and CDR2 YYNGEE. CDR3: CASSVGSGNYEQYF. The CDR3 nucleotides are TGTGCCAGCAGCGTAGGATCGGGGAACTACGAGCAGTACTTC.

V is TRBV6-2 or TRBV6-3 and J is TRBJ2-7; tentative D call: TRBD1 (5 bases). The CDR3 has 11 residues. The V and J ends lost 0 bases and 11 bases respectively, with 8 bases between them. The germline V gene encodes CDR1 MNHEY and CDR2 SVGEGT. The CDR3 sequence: CASSYSKGKYF. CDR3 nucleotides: TGTGCCAGCAGTTACTCAAAGGGGAAGTACTTC.

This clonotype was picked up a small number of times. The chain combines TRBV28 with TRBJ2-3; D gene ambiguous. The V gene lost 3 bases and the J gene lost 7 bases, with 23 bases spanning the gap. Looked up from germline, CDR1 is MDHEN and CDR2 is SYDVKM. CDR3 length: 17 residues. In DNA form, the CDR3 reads TGTGCCAGCAGTTTGTCCACCATAGTCCCCCGACGGAATACGCAGTATTTT. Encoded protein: CASSLSTIVPRRNTQYF.